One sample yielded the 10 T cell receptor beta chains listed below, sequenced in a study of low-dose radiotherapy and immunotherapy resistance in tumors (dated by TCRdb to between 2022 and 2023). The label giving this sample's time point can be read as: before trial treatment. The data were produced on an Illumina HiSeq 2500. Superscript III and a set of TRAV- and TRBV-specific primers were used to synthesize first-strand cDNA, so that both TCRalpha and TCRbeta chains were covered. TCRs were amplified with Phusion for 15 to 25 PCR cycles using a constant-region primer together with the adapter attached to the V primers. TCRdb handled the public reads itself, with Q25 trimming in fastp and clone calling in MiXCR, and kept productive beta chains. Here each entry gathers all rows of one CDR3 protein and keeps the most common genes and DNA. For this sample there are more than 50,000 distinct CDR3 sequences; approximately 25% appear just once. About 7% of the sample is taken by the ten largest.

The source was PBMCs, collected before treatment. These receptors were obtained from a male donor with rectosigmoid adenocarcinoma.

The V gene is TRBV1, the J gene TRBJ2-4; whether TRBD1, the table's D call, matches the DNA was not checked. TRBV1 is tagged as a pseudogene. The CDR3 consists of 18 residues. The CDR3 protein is CASSSRDRVRFTKNIQYF. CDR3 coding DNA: TGCGCCAGCAGCTCCCGGGACAGGGTTCGGTTCACCAAAAACATTCAGTACTTC.

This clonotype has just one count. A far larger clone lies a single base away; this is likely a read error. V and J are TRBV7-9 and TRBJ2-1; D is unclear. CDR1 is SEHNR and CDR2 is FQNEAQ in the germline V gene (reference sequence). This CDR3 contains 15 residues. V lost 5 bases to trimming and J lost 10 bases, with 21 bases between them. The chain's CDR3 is CASSASAAGSYEQFF. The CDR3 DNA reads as TGTGCCAGCAGCGCCTCGGCGGCCGGGTCCTACGAGCAGTTCTTC.

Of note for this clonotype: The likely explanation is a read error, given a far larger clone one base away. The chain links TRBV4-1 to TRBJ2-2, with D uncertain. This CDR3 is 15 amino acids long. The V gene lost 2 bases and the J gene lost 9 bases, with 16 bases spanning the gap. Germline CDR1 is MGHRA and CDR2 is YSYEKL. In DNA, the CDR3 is TGCGCCAGCAGCCAAAATAAAACAGACATCAGGGAGCTGTTTTTT. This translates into CASSQNKTDIRELFF.

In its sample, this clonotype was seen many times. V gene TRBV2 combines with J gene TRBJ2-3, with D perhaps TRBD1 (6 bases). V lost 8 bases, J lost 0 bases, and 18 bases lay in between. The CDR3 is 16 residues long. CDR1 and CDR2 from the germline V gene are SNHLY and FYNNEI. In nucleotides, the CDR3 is TGTGCCAGCGCTCCGGGACAACTCCTGAGCACAGATACGCAGTATTTT. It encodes CASAPGQLLSTDTQYF.

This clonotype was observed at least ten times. Here the CDR3 DNA reads TGCAGTGCTCTTGCGTGGCAGGGAGGAAATCAGCCCCAGCATTTT. It specifies CSALAWQGGNQPQHF. This chain uses TRBV20-1 with TRBJ1-5, with TRBD1 as a possible D gene (5 bases). Trimming removed 5 bases at V and 4 bases at J, with 18 bases between. The CDR3 is 15 amino acids. Germline lookup yields CDR1 DFQATT and CDR2 SNEGSKA (reference sequence).

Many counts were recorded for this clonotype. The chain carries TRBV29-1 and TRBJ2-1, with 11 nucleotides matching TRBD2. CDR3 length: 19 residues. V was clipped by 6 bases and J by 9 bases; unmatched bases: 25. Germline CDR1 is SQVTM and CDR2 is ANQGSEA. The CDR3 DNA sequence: TGCAGCGTCCCCCCAGGGTTCGGTAGCGGGAGGGCCGTAGGTGGTGAGCAGTTCTTC. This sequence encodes CSVPPGFGSGRAVGGEQFF.

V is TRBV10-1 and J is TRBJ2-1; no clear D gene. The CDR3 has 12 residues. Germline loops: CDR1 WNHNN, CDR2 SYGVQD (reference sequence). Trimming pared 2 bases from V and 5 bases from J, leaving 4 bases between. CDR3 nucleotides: TGCGCCAGCAGTGAGCAGAACAATGAGCAGTTCTTC. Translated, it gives CASSEQNNEQFF.

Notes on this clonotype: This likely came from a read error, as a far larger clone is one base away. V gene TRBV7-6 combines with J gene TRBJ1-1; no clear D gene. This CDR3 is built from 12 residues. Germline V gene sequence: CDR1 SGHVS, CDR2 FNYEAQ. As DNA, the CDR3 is TGTGCCAGCAGCGCGACGTACACTGAATCTTTCTTT. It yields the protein CASSATYTESFF. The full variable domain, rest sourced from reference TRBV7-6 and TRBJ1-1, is GAGVSQSPRYKVTKRGQDVALRCDPISGHVSLYWYRQALGQGPEFLTYFNYEAQQDKSGLPNDRFSAERPEGSISTLTIQRTEQRDSAMYRCASSATYTESFFGQGTRLTVV.

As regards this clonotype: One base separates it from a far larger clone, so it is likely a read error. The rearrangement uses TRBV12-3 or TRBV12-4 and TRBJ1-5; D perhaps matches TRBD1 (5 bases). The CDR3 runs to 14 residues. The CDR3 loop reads CASSFGHSNQPRHF. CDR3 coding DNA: TGTGCCAGCTCGTTCGGACATAGCAATCAGCCCCGGCATTTT.

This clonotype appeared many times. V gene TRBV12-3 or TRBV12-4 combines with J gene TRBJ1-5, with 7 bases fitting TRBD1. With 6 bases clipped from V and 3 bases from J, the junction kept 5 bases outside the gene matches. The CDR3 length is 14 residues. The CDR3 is CASSDRAVNQPQHF. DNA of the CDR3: TGTGCCAGCAGCGACAGGGCGGTCAATCAGCCCCAGCATTTT.